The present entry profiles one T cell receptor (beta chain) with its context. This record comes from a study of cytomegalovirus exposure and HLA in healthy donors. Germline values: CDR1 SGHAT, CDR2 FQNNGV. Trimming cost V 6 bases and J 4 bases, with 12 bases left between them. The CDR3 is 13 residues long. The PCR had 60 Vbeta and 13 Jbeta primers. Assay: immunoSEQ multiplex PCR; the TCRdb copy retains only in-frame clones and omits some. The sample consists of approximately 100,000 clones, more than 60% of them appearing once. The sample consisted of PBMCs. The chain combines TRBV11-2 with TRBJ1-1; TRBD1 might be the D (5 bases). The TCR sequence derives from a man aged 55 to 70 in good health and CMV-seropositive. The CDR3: CASRGQGSTEAFF. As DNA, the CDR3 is TGTGCCAGCAGGGGTCAGGGATCCACTGAAGCTTTCTTT.